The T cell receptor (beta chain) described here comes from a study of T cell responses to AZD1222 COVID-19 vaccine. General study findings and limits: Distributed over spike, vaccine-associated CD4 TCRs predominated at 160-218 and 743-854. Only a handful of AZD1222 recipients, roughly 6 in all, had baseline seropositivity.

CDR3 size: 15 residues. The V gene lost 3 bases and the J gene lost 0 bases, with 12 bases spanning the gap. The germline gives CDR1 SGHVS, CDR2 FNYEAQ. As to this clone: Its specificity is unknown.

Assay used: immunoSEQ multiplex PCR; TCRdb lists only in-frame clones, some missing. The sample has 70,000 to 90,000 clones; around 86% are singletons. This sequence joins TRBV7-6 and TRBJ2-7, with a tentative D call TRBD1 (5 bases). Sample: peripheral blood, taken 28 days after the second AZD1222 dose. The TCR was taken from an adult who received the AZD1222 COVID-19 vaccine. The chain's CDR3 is CASSLTEASSYEQYF. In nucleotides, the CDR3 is TGTGCCAGCAGCTTGACAGAAGCGAGCTCCTACGAGCAGTACTTC.